This T cell receptor beta chain was sequenced in a study of blood T cell repertoires in COVID-19. V was cut by 5 bases and J by 0 bases, with 14 bases left in between. Looked up from germline, CDR1 is SEHNR and CDR2 is FQNEAQ (reference sequence). This CDR3 contains 16 residues. Clones were sequenced by immunoSEQ multiplex PCR, and TCRdb holds only the in-frame ones, with some missing. This table holds around 290,000 clones, roughly 86% found once. This clone has just a few counts. This receptor was taken from a woman younger than 35 who had recovered from COVID-19. Specimen: PBMCs or T cells enriched from blood (not recorded which). The genes are TRBV7-9 and TRBJ2-1; weak D call: TRBD1 (6 bases). Here the CDR3 reads CASSGTSGFSYNEQFF. The CDR3 region has the DNA TGTGCCAGCAGCGGGACAAGCGGCTTCTCCTACAATGAGCAGTTCTTC.